The 30 T cell receptor beta chains given below trace back to one sample, sequenced in a study of blood T cells in healthy people across ages. Sample-barcoded 5' priming and a J-beta primer mix drove a second PCR of roughly 7 to 11 cycles. MiXCR, applied by TCRdb to the 5' RACE reads, yields one record per CDR3 protein. Found here are 1.5 million to 2 million distinct CDR3 sequences, over 25% of them singletons; the top ten hold roughly 8%. Material for sequencing was blood. The origin of the receptors is a woman aged 30 to 39 in good health.

The chain has TRBV29-1 and TRBJ2-1; D possibly corresponds to TRBD1 (7 bases). Germline V CDR1 and CDR2: SQVTM, ANQGSEA. The CDR3 extends over 13 amino acids. Trimming removed 4 bases from V and 4 bases from J, with 11 bases in between. The CDR3 spells CSVVSGGYNEQFF. The DNA of the CDR3 is TGCAGCGTTGTGTCAGGGGGGTACAATGAGCAGTTCTTC.

The CDR3 DNA reads TGTGCCAGCAGTTACGCTGGGCCGGCTCAGCCCCAGCATTTT. Translating gives CASSYAGPAQPQHF. This chain links TRBV6-2 or TRBV6-3 with TRBJ1-5; D is unclear. Germline-derived CDR1 and CDR2 are MNHEY and SVGEGT. The CDR3 sequence is 14 residues long. Trimming removed 2 bases from V and 6 bases from J, with 11 bases in between.

To note about this clonotype: The germline gene is not matched at one end of the junction; a read error may be the cause. The chain employs TRBV5-1 and TRBJ2-7; 9 nucleotides align to TRBD2. This CDR3 is 14 amino acids long. Per the germline V gene, CDR1 is SGHRS and CDR2 is YFSETQ. CDR3 protein: CTSSRSGSSYEQYF. The CDR3 nucleotides are TGCACCAGCAGCCGTAGCGGGAGCTCCTACGAGCAGTACTTT.

The chain combines TRBV12-3 or TRBV12-4 with TRBJ2-2; the match to TRBD1 covers 8 bases. CDR3 length: 15 amino acids. The V segment lost 2 bases and the J segment 4 bases; nucleotides outside the gene matches: 3. The CDR3 nucleotides read TGTGCCAGCAGTTTACAGGGGGCGATCACCGGGGAGCTGTTTTTT. This gives the protein CASSLQGAITGELFF.

This clonotype occurred a few times. One base away lies a much larger clone, so this may be a sequencing read error. V usage is TRBV7-2 and J usage is TRBJ2-1, with TRBD2 as a possible D gene (5 bases). In germline, CDR1 is SGHTA, CDR2 FQGNSA. The CDR3 extends over 11 amino acids. The germline V and J ends were trimmed by 3 bases and 9 bases, with 6 bases remaining between them. The CDR3 loop reads CASSFGIEQFF. CDR3 sequence (DNA): TGTGCCAGCAGCTTCGGGATTGAGCAGTTCTTC.

Note on this clonotype: Compared with germline, one end of the junction differs, possibly owing to a read error. The genes are TRBV5-1 and TRBJ2-4; perhaps D is TRBD1 or TRBD2 (5 bases each). This CDR3 is built from 17 residues. In germline, CDR1 is SGHRS, CDR2 YFSETQ. The CDR3 sequence: CTSSSKGPAGAKNIQYF. CDR3 bases: TGCACCAGCAGCTCGAAGGGACCGGCGGGTGCCAAAAACATTCAGTACTTC.

The sample holds many counts of this clonotype. The V and J genes are TRBV10-3 and TRBJ2-7, with TRBD2 as a possible D gene (6 bases). There are 15 residues in the CDR3. Trimming pared 7 bases from V and 4 bases from J, leaving 20 bases between. CDR1 is ENHRY and CDR2 is SYGVKD in the germline V gene. As DNA, the CDR3 is TGTGCCATCAAAGAATCACTAGCCGATAAATACGAGCAGTACTTC. It codes for CAIKESLADKYEQYF.

This clonotype was recorded a few times. The V and J genes are TRBV11-2 and TRBJ2-5, with D tentatively TRBD1 (6 bases). The CDR3 consists of 14 residues. Germline loops: CDR1 SGHAT, CDR2 FQNNGV. The V gene lost 2 bases and the J gene lost 11 bases, with 18 bases spanning the gap. The CDR3 protein is CASSLSQGLYGQYF. The CDR3 DNA sequence: TGTGCCAGCAGCTTAAGCCAGGGGCTCTACGGGCAGTACTTC.

Written as DNA, the CDR3 is TGCAGTGCTTGGACAGGGCAAAACGGCTACACCTTC. Protein sequence: CSAWTGQNGYTF. The gene calls are TRBV20-1 and TRBJ1-2; 8 bases map to TRBD1. The CDR3 sequence is 12 residues long. Trimming cost V 5 bases and J 8 bases; bases outside gene matches: 7. Germline values: CDR1 DFQATT, CDR2 SNEGSKA (reference sequence).

The rearrangement joins TRBV11-2 to TRBJ1-1; D is unresolved. The V end lost 3 bases, the J end lost 1 base, and 12 bases lay between the germline ends. The CDR3 has 15 amino acids. CDR1 SGHAT and CDR2 FQNNGV come from the germline V gene. This chain's CDR3 is CASSFLTTANTEAFF. In DNA form, the CDR3 reads TGTGCCAGCAGCTTCCTTACGACGGCGAACACTGAAGCTTTCTTT.

This clonotype has more than one count but fewer than ten. V gene TRBV5-1 combines with J gene TRBJ2-7; 7 bases map to TRBD1. The V segment lost 4 bases and the J segment 2 bases; nucleotides outside the gene matches: 6. The germline gives CDR1 SGHRS, CDR2 YFSETQ. CDR3 length: 14 amino acids. The CDR3 DNA reads as TGCGCCAGCAGCACCGGACAGGCCACCTACGAGCAGTACTTC. Protein product: CASSTGQATYEQYF.

To note about this clonotype: One end of the junction varies from germline; a read error may be responsible. V is TRBV6-2 or TRBV6-3 and J is TRBJ2-1; the D gene is possibly TRBD2 (5 bases). CDR3 length: 14 residues. Germline loops: CDR1 MNHEY, CDR2 SVGEGT. The CDR3 nucleotides read TGTACCAGCAGTTACCTTGCGGGTCCGAATGAGCAGTTCTTC. Translation gives CTSSYLAGPNEQFF.

V usage is TRBV12-3 or TRBV12-4 and J usage is TRBJ2-2; the match to TRBD2 covers 10 bases. The CDR3 sequence is 15 residues long. V shed 6 bases and J 5 bases; nucleotides not matched to a gene: 6. The CDR3: CASSHASGSTGELFF. The CDR3 nucleotides read TGTGCCAGCAGCCATGCTAGCGGGAGTACCGGGGAGCTGTTTTTT.

This clonotype was observed many times. The genes are TRBV6-4 and TRBJ2-3; D is possibly TRBD1 (6 bases). V lost 2 bases to trimming and J lost 0 bases, with 6 bases between them. Germline CDR1 reads MRHNA; CDR2 reads SNTAGT. The CDR3 has 14 residues. The CDR3 protein is CASSDRGSTDTQYF. The CDR3 coding sequence is TGTGCCAGCAGTGACAGGGGGAGCACAGATACGCAGTATTTT.

The table lists this clonotype with a few counts. V and J are TRBV29-1 and TRBJ2-3; no firm D call. Trimming took off 3 bases at V and 3 bases at J, with 10 bases between the two ends. The CDR3 sequence is 13 residues long. In germline, CDR1 is SQVTM, CDR2 ANQGSEA. The CDR3 loop is CSVEERATDTQYF. The CDR3 DNA sequence: TGCAGCGTTGAGGAGAGAGCTACAGATACGCAGTATTTT.

This clonotype was recorded at least ten times. J is TRBJ2-6 and V is TRBV4-1, with D maybe TRBD1 (5 bases). Germline CDR1 reads MGHRA; CDR2 reads YSYEKL. The germline V and J ends were trimmed by 0 bases and 0 bases, with 15 bases remaining between them. CDR3 length equals 19 residues. The CDR3 DNA follows: TGCGCCAGCAGCCAAGATTCTGTCAGGGCGTTCTCTGGGGCCAACGTCCTGACTTTC. Translated: CASSQDSVRAFSGANVLTF.

The chain uses TRBV18 and TRBJ2-7; D gene ambiguous. Trimming cost V 2 bases and J 4 bases, with 21 bases left between them. CDR3 length: 17 amino acids. Germline V lookup: CDR1 KGHSH, CDR2 LQKENI. The CDR3 loop reads CASSPVILPEGLYEQYF. The CDR3 coding sequence is TGTGCCAGCTCACCAGTCATTCTTCCCGAAGGGCTTTACGAGCAGTACTTC.

Of note for this clonotype: Possible read error: a much larger clone is one base away. V is TRBV2 and J is TRBJ2-5, with 8 bases aligning to TRBD1. CDR1 is SNHLY, CDR2 FYNNEI, per germline. This CDR3 region has 14 residues. The CDR3 is CASDRGLGVYEQSF. Written as DNA, the CDR3 is TGTGCCAGTGACAGGGGCCTAGGGGTTTACGAGCAGTCCTTC.

This clonotype came up a few times. The chain recombines TRBV7-9 with TRBJ2-1, with D perhaps matching TRBD2 (6 bases). Trimming pared 1 base from V and 0 bases from J, leaving 16 bases between. The CDR3 runs to 18 residues. The V gene's germline CDR1 is SEHNR and CDR2 FQNEAQ (reference sequence). The CDR3: CASSLVVVRDFSYNEQFF. In DNA, the CDR3 is TGTGCCAGCAGCTTAGTTGTAGTCCGGGACTTCTCCTACAATGAGCAGTTCTTC.

In this sample, this clonotype turned up a few times. This chain joins TRBV10-3 and TRBJ2-3; TRBD2 aligns across 11 bases. With 5 bases clipped from V and 4 bases from J, the junction kept 5 bases outside the gene matches. The CDR3 has 15 amino acids. Germline CDR1 reads ENHRY; CDR2 reads SYGVKD. This CDR3 reads CAISTFSGRADTQYF. CDR3 in DNA: TGTGCCATCAGTACTTTTAGCGGGAGGGCAGATACGCAGTATTTT.

The table lists this clonotype with a few counts. The V and J genes are TRBV29-1 and TRBJ1-2, with TRBD1 identical over 8 bases. The germline V gene has CDR1 SQVTM and CDR2 ANQGSEA. This CDR3 contains 16 residues. V trimming: 0 bases; J trimming: 4 bases; junction bases outside the gene matches: 10. The DNA for the CDR3 is TGCAGCGTTGAAGAGAGGTACGGACAGGGTGGCTATGGCTACACCTTC. The encoded protein is CSVEERYGQGGYGYTF.

V and J are TRBV9 and TRBJ1-1; TRBD1 might be the D (5 bases). This CDR3 is 15 amino acids long. V gave up 0 bases and J gave up 0 bases, with 9 bases separating them. Germline loops: CDR1 SGDLS, CDR2 YYNGEE. CDR3 coding DNA: TGTGCCAGCAGCGTAGGGGGGACGGTGAACACTGAAGCTTTCTTT. Encoded protein: CASSVGGTVNTEAFF.

The chain links TRBV20-1 to TRBJ2-4; tentative D call: TRBD2 (5 bases). The CDR3 runs 16 residues. V was clipped by 4 bases and J by 6 bases, with 22 bases between them. Germline CDR1 reads DFQATT; CDR2 reads SNEGSKA (reference sequence). CDR3 sequence: CSAKGISAPIGNIQYF. DNA of the CDR3: TGCAGTGCTAAGGGAATTAGCGCTCCGATTGGAAACATTCAGTACTTC.

The CDR3 coding sequence is TGTGCCAGCAGCCTTCTACAGGTGAACAATGAGCAGTTCTTC. This gives the protein CASSLLQVNNEQFF. V is TRBV3-1 and J is TRBJ2-1; a weak D match, TRBD1 (5 bases). Trimming stripped 4 bases from V and 5 bases from J, with 12 bases between. This CDR3 contains 14 residues. Looked up from germline, CDR1 is LGHDT and CDR2 is YNNKEL (reference sequence).

This clonotype was recorded once. The chain is built from TRBV6-5 and TRBJ2-1; maybe TRBD2 (6 bases). CDR3 length: 17 amino acids. Germline V gene data show CDR1 as MNHEY and CDR2 as SVGAGI. The ends were cut back, 2 bases at V and 3 bases at J, with 17 bases in the middle. CDR3 region: CASSYRPPGVYYNEQFF. CDR3 coding DNA: TGTGCCAGCAGTTACCGCCCCCCGGGGGTATACTACAATGAGCAGTTCTTC.

The chain links TRBV20-1 to TRBJ2-3; TRBD2 agrees at 13 bases. Per germline, CDR1 DFQATT and CDR2 SNEGSKA (reference sequence). Trimming cost V 3 bases and J 2 bases; bases outside gene matches: 11. The CDR3 length is 18 residues. Written as DNA, the CDR3 is TGCAGTGCTAGCAGAGGACTAGCGGGGGACCTTTCCACAGATACGCAGTATTTT. This gives the protein CSASRGLAGDLSTDTQYF.

This clonotype appeared a few times. This rearrangement joins TRBV7-2 to TRBJ2-5, with D perhaps TRBD2 (5 bases). This CDR3 region has 15 residues. The V gene's germline CDR1 is SGHTA and CDR2 FQGNSA. The V gene lost 6 bases and the J gene lost 5 bases, with 19 bases spanning the gap. The CDR3 is CASSAARGWIETQYF. DNA for the CDR3: TGTGCCAGCAGTGCCGCCAGAGGGTGGATTGAGACCCAGTACTTC.

This clonotype has only a few counts. This chain links TRBV5-1 with TRBJ1-2; the D is unclear. Trimming removed 0 bases at V and 7 bases at J, with 10 bases between. Germline loops: CDR1 SGHRS, CDR2 YFSETQ. CDR3 length: 13 residues. CDR3 amino acids: CASSLESIPGYTF. The CDR3 bases are TGCGCCAGCAGCTTGGAGTCGATTCCTGGCTACACCTTC.

This clonotype came up many times. J is TRBJ2-1 and V is TRBV29-1, with D possibly TRBD1 on 5 matching bases. This CDR3 comprises 14 residues. The ends were cut back, 3 bases at V and 4 bases at J, with 13 bases in the middle. CDR1 and CDR2 from the germline V gene are SQVTM and ANQGSEA. The CDR3, as DNA: TGCAGCGTTGAGGACAAGGACGTGTACAATGAGCAGTTCTTC. Translated, it gives CSVEDKDVYNEQFF.

This clonotype turned up a few times. The chain employs TRBV18 and TRBJ2-5; D may match TRBD1 or TRBD2 (5 bases each). From germline, CDR1 is KGHSH and CDR2 LQKENI. Between the trimmed V and J ends, which lost 0 bases and 7 bases, there was a span of 15 bases. This CDR3 region has 15 residues. This chain's CDR3 is CASSPPAGGEGTQYF. CDR3 sequence (DNA): TGTGCCAGCTCACCACCGGCTGGGGGTGAGGGGACCCAGTACTTC.